This TCR beta chain appears in the sequencing data of a study of Graves' ophthalmopathy and Graves' hyperthyroidism. Overall study context: Peripheral blood collection took place at initial diagnosis, before any treatment.

Researchers took RNA transcripts and amplified TCR beta CDR3 regions from them. Amplification began with first-round RT-PCR using HTBI primers, then second-round multiplex PCR was performed. TCRdb called the multiplex PCR reads again in MiXCR, with one record for every CDR3 protein. The sample yields 200,000 to 250,000 distinct CDR3 sequences, around a fifth seen once. Germline-derived CDR1 and CDR2 are MDHEN and SYDVKM. There are 12 residues in the CDR3. V dropped 5 bases and J dropped 5 bases, with 9 bases sitting between them. This clonotype has ten or more counts. The sequence was obtained from a woman aged 50 to 60 with Graves' ophthalmopathy. The specimen was peripheral blood. The rearrangement uses TRBV28 and TRBJ2-5; the D is unclear. The CDR3 coding sequence is TGTGCCAGCAGTCTCTTTGGGGAGACCCAGTACTTC. Protein product: CASSLFGETQYF.